The source of this T cell receptor (beta chain) is a study of regulatory T cells in long-lasting Graves disease. General observations from the study: With persistent disease, TRBV28, TRBJ1-2 and TRBJ2-5 were the favored segments.

Libraries of TCR beta came from iRepertoire HTBI primers plus Arm-PCR of CDR3 regions. TCRdb independently ran MiXCR on the multiplex PCR reads; one entry per CDR3 protein. The table lists about 400,000 distinct CDR3 sequences, 15% to 20% of them singletons. The sample's time point: newly diagnosed GD, antithyroid drugs for less than 3 months. PBMCs were the source of the RNA used for TCR sequencing. Germline V gives CDR1 SEHNR, CDR2 FQNEAQ (reference sequence). This CDR3 spans 15 amino acids. V gave up 2 bases and J gave up 7 bases, with 17 bases separating them. This clonotype was seen at least ten times. Its cognate antigen is unknown. Separately, the same data were catalogued under a study of T cells in Graves' hyperthyroidism and ophthalmopathy.

The TCR comes from a woman aged 18-29 years with Graves disease. The chain uses TRBV7-9 and TRBJ2-5; D is undetermined. This specimen was peripheral blood mononuclear cells (PBMCs), taken at new diagnosis, from a patient treated with antithyroid drugs. CDR3 residues: CASSLSALTWGTQYF. CDR3 nucleotides: TGTGCCAGCAGCTTAAGCGCTTTAACCTGGGGGACCCAGTACTTC.